What follows are 5 T cell receptor beta chains derived from one specimen sequenced in a study of response to subunit inactivated influenza vaccine. TCRdb recomputed calls from the RT-PCR reads with MiXCR, one row per CDR3 protein. The sample gives about 530,000 distinct CDR3 sequences, around 13% of which show up once; approximately 14% is in the top ten. The input for sequencing was PBMCs from blood, taken roughly 46 days after vaccination. Source of these receptors: a man in his forties or fifties who received an inactivated influenza vaccine.

This clonotype was observed many times. The gene calls are TRBV12-3 or TRBV12-4 and TRBJ2-5; 8 nucleotides line up with TRBD1. Trimming took 5 bases from V and 5 from J; bases not matched to a gene: 7. The CDR3 is 14 amino acids. The CDR3 reads CASSIRRGRETQYF. The DNA for the CDR3 is TGTGCCAGCAGTATTCGCAGGGGGCGGGAGACCCAGTACTTC.

The sample holds many counts of this clonotype. Here the CDR3 DNA reads TGCAGCGTTGAGGCGGGACTCAATACCGGGGAGCTGTTTTTT. Translated: CSVEAGLNTGELFF. The chain combines TRBV29-1 with TRBJ2-2, with TRBD2 as a possible D gene (6 bases). V lost 3 bases to trimming and J lost 5 bases, with 13 bases between them. The CDR3 totals 14 residues. Germline values: CDR1 SQVTM, CDR2 ANQGSEA.

The genes are TRBV29-1 and TRBJ1-1, with D perhaps matching TRBD1 (5 bases). Germline V gene data show CDR1 as SQVTM and CDR2 as ANQGSEA. This CDR3 region has 13 residues. Trimming removed 7 bases at V and 3 bases at J, with 15 bases between. The CDR3 loop is CSASQGGYTEAFF. For the CDR3, the DNA is TGCAGCGCCTCCCAGGGAGGGTACACTGAAGCTTTCTTT.

This clonotype was detected a few times. This chain links TRBV18 with TRBJ2-7; the D is unclear. The germline gives CDR1 KGHSH, CDR2 LQKENI. The CDR3 is 13 amino acids. The germline V and J ends were trimmed by 0 bases and 2 bases, with 5 bases remaining between them. The CDR3 sequence: CASSPPSTYEQYF. The CDR3 bases are TGTGCCAGCTCACCACCGAGTACCTACGAGCAGTACTTC.

J is TRBJ2-3 and V is TRBV13, with TRBD2 matching 8 bases. The CDR3 length is 16 residues. V dropped 5 bases and J dropped 6; count of bases not matched to a gene: 13. Germline lookup yields CDR1 PRHDT and CDR2 FYEKMQ (reference sequence). Written as DNA, the CDR3 is TGTGCCAGCAGCCTCACCGGGACTAGGTCTTTGGATACGCAGTATTTT. This encodes CASSLTGTRSLDTQYF.